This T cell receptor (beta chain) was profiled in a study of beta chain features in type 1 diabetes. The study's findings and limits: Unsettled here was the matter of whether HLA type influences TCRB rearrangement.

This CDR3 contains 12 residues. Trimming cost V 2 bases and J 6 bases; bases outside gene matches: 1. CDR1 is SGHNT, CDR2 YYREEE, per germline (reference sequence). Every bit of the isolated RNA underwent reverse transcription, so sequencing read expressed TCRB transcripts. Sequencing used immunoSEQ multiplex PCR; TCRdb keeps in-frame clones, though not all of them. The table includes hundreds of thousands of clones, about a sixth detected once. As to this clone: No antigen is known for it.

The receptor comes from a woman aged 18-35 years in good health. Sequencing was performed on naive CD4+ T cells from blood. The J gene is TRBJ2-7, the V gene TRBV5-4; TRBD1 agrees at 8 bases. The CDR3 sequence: CASSLDRGEQYF. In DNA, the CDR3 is TGTGCCAGCAGCTTAGACAGGGGCGAGCAGTACTTC.